The table lists the clone carrying this T cell receptor (beta chain) with a count of one. The sample belongs to a study of cytomegalovirus exposure and HLA in healthy donors. V was clipped by 7 bases and J by 2 bases; unmatched bases: 7. The CDR3 has 14 residues. Germline values: CDR1 MNHNS, CDR2 SASEGT. Researchers ran the PCR with 60 Vbeta and 13 Jbeta primers. Method: immunoSEQ multiplex PCR; TCRdb's copy keeps in-frame clones and lacks some. The sample yields some 140,000 clones, roughly 80% seen once. The specimen sequenced was PBMCs. The chain employs TRBV6-1 and TRBJ1-1, with 7 bases lining up with TRBD1. The receptor was derived from a man younger than 40 in good health and CMV-seronegative. The CDR3 DNA reads TGTGCCAGCACCACAGGGGTCCTAAACACTGAAGCTTTCTTT. Amino acids: CASTTGVLNTEAFF.